This TCR beta chain was captured in a study of blood T cells in healthy people across ages. A word on this clonotype: The antigen is unknown.

Then a second PCR, running about 6 to 12 cycles, was carried out with a sample-barcoded 5' primer and a J-beta primer mix. TCRdb reprocessed the 5' RACE reads via MiXCR and lists one record per CDR3 protein. The sample lists some 1.1 million distinct CDR3 sequences, around two fifths occurring once. Germline V lookup: CDR1 LGHNA, CDR2 YNFKEQ. CDR3 length equals 16 residues. Trimming at V came to 1 base and at J to 7 bases, leaving 8 bases not matched to a gene. Study outcomes and limitations: Age showed a roughly linear inverse relationship with TCR beta diversity per million T cells.

The source is a man between 18 and 35 years old in good health. Sequencing used blood. This chain joins TRBV4-2 and TRBJ1-4, with TRBD1 identical over 8 bases. For the CDR3, the DNA is TGTGCCAGCAGCCAAGCACAGGGGGTTGAGGCTGAAAAACTGTTTTTT. As protein: CASSQAQGVEAEKLFF.